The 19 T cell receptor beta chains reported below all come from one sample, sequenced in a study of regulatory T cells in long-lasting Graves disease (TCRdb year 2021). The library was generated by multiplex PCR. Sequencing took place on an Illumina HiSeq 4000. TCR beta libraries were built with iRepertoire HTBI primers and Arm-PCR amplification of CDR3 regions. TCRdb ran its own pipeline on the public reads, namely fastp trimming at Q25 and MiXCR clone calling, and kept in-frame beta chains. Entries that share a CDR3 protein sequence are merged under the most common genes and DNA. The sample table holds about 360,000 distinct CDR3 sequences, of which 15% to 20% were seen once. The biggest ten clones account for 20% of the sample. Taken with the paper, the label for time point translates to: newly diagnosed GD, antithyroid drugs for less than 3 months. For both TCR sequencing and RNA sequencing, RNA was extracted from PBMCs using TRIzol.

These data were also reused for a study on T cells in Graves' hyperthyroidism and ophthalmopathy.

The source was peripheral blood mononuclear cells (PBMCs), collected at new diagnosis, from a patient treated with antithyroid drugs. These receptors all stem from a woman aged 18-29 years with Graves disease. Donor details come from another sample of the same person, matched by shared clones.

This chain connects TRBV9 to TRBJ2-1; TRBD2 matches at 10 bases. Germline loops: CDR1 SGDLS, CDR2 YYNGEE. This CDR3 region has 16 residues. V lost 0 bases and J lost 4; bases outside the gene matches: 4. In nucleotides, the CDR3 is TGTGCCAGCAGCGTAGGTGATAGCGGGGGGTACAATGAGCAGTTCTTC. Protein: CASSVGDSGGYNEQFF.

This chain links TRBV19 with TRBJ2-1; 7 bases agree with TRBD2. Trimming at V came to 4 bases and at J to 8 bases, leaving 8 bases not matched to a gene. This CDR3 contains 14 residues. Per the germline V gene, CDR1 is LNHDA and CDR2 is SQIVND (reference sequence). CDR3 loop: CASSTPGRAHEQFF. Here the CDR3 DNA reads TGTGCCAGTAGTACCCCTGGGAGGGCCCATGAGCAGTTCTTC.

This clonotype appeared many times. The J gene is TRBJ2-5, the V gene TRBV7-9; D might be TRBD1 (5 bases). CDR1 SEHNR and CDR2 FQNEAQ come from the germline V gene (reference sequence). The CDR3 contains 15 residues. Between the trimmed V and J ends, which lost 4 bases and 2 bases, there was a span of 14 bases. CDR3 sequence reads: CASSSLDSRQETQYF. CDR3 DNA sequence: TGTGCCAGCAGCTCACTTGACAGCAGACAAGAGACCCAGTACTTC.

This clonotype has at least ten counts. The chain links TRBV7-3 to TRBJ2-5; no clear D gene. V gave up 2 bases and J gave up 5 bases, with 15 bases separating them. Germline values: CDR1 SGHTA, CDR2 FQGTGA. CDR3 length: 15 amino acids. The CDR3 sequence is CASSLDDWSEETQYF. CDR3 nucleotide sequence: TGTGCCAGCAGCTTAGACGACTGGAGCGAGGAGACCCAGTACTTC.

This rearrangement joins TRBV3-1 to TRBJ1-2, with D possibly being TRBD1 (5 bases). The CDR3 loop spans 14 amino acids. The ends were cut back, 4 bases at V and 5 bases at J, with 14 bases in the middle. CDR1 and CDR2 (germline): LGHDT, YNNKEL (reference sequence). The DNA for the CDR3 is TGTGCCAGCAGCCGAGACGACAGAGGGTATGGCTACACCTTC. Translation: CASSRDDRGYGYTF.

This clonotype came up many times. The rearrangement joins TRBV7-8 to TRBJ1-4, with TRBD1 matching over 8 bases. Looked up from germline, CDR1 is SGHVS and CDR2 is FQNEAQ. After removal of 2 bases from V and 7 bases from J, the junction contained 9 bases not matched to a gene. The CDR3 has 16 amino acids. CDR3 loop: CASSLTPGGASEKLFF. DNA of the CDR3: TGTGCCAGCAGCTTAACTCCAGGGGGCGCGAGTGAAAAACTGTTTTTT.

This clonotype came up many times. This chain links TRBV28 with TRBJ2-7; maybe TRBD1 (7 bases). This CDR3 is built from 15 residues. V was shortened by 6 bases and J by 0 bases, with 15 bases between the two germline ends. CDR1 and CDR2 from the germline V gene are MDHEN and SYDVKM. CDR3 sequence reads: CASSWTGGISYEQYF. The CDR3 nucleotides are TGTGCCAGCAGCTGGACAGGAGGGATCTCCTACGAGCAGTACTTC.

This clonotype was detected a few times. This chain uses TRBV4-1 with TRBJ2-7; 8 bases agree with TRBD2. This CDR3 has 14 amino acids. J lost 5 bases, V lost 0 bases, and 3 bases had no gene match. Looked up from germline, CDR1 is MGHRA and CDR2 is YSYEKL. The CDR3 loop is CASSQEDGRDEQYF. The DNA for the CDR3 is TGCGCCAGCAGCCAAGAAGACGGGAGGGACGAGCAGTACTTC.

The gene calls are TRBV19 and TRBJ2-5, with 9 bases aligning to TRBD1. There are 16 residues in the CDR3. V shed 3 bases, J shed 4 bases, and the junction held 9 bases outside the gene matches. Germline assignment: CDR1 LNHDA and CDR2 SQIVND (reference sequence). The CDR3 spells CASSILPGQGAETQYF. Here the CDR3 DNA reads TGTGCCAGTAGTATTCTACCGGGACAGGGAGCAGAGACCCAGTACTTC.

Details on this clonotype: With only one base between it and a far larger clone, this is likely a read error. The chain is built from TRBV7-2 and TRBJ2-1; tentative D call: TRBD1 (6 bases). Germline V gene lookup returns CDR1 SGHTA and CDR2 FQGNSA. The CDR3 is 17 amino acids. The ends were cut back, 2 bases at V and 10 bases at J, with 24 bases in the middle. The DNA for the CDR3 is TGTGCCAGCAGCTTACCTACAGGGCCCTATGGTGGGTACGAGCAGTTCTTC. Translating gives CASSLPTGPYGGYEQFF.

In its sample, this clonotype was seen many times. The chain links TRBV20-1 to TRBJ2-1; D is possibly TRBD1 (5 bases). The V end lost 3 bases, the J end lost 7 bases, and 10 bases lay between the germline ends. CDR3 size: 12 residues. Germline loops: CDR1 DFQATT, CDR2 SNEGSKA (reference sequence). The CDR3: CSASQGRNEQFF. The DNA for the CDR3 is TGCAGTGCTAGTCAGGGCCGGAATGAGCAGTTCTTC.

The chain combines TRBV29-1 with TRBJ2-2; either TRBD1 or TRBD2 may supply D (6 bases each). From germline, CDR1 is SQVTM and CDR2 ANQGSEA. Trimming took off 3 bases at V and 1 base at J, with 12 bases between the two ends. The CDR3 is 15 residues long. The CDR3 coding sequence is TGCAGCGTTGATGGGGGCGGGGTGAACACCGGGGAGCTGTTTTTT. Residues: CSVDGGGVNTGELFF.

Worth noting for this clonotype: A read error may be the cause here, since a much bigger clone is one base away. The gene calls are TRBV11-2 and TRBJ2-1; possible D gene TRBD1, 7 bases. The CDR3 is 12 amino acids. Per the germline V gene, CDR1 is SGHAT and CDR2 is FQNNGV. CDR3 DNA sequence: TGTGCCAGCAGCCCCAACCCGACAGGGAGGATCTTC. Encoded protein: CASSPNPTGRIF.

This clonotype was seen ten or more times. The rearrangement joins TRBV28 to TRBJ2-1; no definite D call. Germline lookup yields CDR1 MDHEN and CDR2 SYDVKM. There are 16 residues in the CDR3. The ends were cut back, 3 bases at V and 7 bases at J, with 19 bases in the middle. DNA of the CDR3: TGTGCCAGCAGTTTTCAAGCAGCGAACCATAGGAATGAGCAGTTCTTC. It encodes CASSFQAANHRNEQFF.

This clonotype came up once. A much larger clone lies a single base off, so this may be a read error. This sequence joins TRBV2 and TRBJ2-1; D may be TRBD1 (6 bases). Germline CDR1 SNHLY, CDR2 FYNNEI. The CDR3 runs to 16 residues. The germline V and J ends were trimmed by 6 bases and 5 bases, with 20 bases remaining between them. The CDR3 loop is CASSDVQGWTNNEQFF. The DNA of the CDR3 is TGTGCCAGCAGCGACGTACAGGGTTGGACAAACAATGAGCAGTTCTTC.

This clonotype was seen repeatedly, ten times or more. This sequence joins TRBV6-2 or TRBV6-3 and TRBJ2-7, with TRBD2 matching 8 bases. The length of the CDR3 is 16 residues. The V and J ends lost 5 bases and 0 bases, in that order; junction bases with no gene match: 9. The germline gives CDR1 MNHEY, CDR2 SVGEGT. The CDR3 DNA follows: TGTGCCAGCAGTGGAAAAGGGGGGACTAGCTCCTACGAGCAGTACTTC. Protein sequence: CASSGKGGTSSYEQYF.

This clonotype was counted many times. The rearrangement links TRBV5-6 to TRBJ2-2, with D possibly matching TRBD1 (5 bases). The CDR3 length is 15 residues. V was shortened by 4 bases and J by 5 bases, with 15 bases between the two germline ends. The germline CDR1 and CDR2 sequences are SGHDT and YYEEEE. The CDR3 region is CASSPPLGPTGELFF. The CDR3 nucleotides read TGTGCCAGCAGCCCGCCCTTGGGGCCAACCGGGGAGCTGTTTTTT.

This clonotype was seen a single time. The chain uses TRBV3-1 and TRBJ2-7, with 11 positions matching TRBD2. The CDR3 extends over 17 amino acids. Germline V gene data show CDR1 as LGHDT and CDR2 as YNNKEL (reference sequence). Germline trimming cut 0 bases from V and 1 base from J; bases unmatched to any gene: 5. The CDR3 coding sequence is TGTGCCAGCAGCCAAGACCGACTAGCGGGAAAATCCTACGAGCAGTACTTC. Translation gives CASSQDRLAGKSYEQYF.

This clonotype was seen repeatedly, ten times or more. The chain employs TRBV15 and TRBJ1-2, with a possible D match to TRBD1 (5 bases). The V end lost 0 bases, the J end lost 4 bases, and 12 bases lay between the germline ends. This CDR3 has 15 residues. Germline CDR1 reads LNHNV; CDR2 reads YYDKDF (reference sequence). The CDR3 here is CATSREGRAGYGYTF. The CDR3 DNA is TGTGCCACCAGCAGAGAAGGCAGGGCGGGCTATGGCTACACCTTC.